The rows below give T cell receptor beta chains drawn from one sample of a study of blood T cell repertoires in COVID-19. Assay used: immunoSEQ multiplex PCR; TCRdb lists only in-frame clones, some missing. This sample yields 200,000 to 250,000 clones, of which more than 70% are seen a single time; around 2.9% belongs to the top ten. Specimen: peripheral blood. Every receptor here comes from a woman aged 55-69 years with acute or convalescent COVID-19. Each CDR3 is given with its conserved first and last residue. D genes are given only for firm matches. Clone size, where shown, is once, few, many, or a class for clones that have expanded.

D	V	size	J	DNA	CDR3
NA	TRBV23-1	NA	TRBJ1-1	TGCGCCAGCAGTTCGATACAGGGCTTACTGAACACTGAAGCTTTCTTT	CASSSIQGLLNTEAFF
TRBD2	TRBV24-1	NA	TRBJ2-4	TGTGCCACCAGTGATTTGTCTAGCGGGGGAAAAAACATTCAGTACTTC	CATSDLSSGGKNIQYF
TRBD1	TRBV28	few	TRBJ1-1	TGTGCCAGCAGTTTTTCCACAGGGGGCGCGCCCGCTTTCTTT	CASSFSTGGAPAFF
TRBD2	TRBV6-5	once	TRBJ2-3	TGTGCCAGCAGGAGGCGGGGGGTCACAGATACGCAGTATTTT	CASRRRGVTDTQYF
TRBD1	TRBV28	NA	TRBJ1-2	TGTGCCAGCAGTTTAGTTCCCCGGACAGGGGGGGATGGCTACACCTTC	CASSLVPRTGGDGYTF
NA	TRBV18	NA	TRBJ1-2	TGTGCCAGCTCACCCGACAGGAGCTATGGCTACACCTTC	CASSPDRSYGYTF
NA	TRBV7-9	NA	TRBJ2-1	TGTGCCAGCAGCTACTCGGCATCGGCAGGGCACCGCGAGAAGCAGTTCTTC	CASSYSASAGHREKQFF
TRBD2	TRBV27	NA	TRBJ2-1	TGTGCCAGCAGTTTACCGGGAGGGCCTAAAAATGAGCAGTTCTTC	CASSLPGGPKNEQFF
TRBD1	TRBV30	NA	TRBJ2-7	TGTGCCTGGAGTGTGGGGACAGGATCCTACGAGCAGTACTTC	CAWSVGTGSYEQYF
TRBD2	TRBV6-5	NA	TRBJ2-1	TGTGCCAGCAACCGGGGGGTCGGAAATGAGCAGTTCTTC	CASNRGVGNEQFF
NA	TRBV19	NA	TRBJ1-2	TGTGCCAGTAGTGTACCAGGGGCCCGGATTGTTGACTATGGCTACACCTTC	CASSVPGARIVDYGYTF
TRBD1	TRBV29-1	NA	TRBJ1-2	TGCAGCGTTGGACGACAGGGTTACGGTAACTATGGCTACACCTTC	CSVGRQGYGNYGYTF
TRBD2	TRBV11-3	NA	TRBJ2-1	TGTGCCAGCAGCTTGGGACTAGTTGAGAATGAGCAGTTCTTC	CASSLGLVENEQFF
NA	TRBV7-9	NA	TRBJ2-7	TGTGCCAGCAGCTTGCCGGGGTGGGGTTACGAGCAGTACTTC	CASSLPGWGYEQYF
TRBD1	TRBV19	NA	TRBJ2-7	TGTGCCAGTACCATCGGGTCGACAGGGGGCTACGAGCAGTACTTC	CASTIGSTGGYEQYF
TRBD2	TRBV11-3	once	TRBJ2-7	TGTGCCAGCAGCGTTAGCGGGGGGTCCTACGAGCAGTACTTC	CASSVSGGSYEQYF
TRBD1	TRBV5-1	once	TRBJ1-1	TGCGCCAGCAGCCCCGACAGGGGGCTTGAAGCTTTCTTT	CASSPDRGLEAFF
TRBD1	TRBV20-1	NA	TRBJ2-7	TGCAGTGCTAGTGACAGGGGGCTGTCCTACGAGCAGTACTTC	CSASDRGLSYEQYF
TRBD2	TRBV28	NA	TRBJ2-3	TGTGCCAGCAGTTTCGCTAGCGGGAGTAGGGGCACGCAGTATTTT	CASSFASGSRGTQYF
TRBD1	TRBV5-5	NA	TRBJ1-2	TGTGCCAGCAGCTTGGACGGACAGGGATATGGCTACACCTTC	CASSLDGQGYGYTF
TRBD1	TRBV10-3	NA	TRBJ1-4	TGTGCCATCAGTGAAATCATCCGGGACAGCTTTAATGAAAAACTGTTTTTT	CAISEIIRDSFNEKLFF
TRBD2	TRBV5-1	once	TRBJ2-7	TGCGCCAGCAGCCCCGGACTAGCGTCCCACGAGCAGTACTTC	CASSPGLASHEQYF
TRBD1	TRBV30	NA	TRBJ1-5	TGTGCCTGGAGTGAGACAGGGGGTTGGGTTCAGCCCCAGCATTTT	CAWSETGGWVQPQHF
TRBD1	TRBV5-5	NA	TRBJ1-1	TGTGCCAGCAGCTTGGGGGACAGGAACACTGAAGCTTTCTTT	CASSLGDRNTEAFF
NA	TRBV19	NA	TRBJ1-4	TGTGCCACCGCGGGGCAGAGAAATGAAAAACTGTTTTTT	CATAGQRNEKLFF
NA	TRBV7-9	NA	TRBJ1-2	TGTGCCAGCAGCTTAGACAGGAAGTGGCCTAATTATGGCTACACCTTC	CASSLDRKWPNYGYTF
TRBD2	TRBV11-3	NA	TRBJ2-1	TGTGCCAGCAGCCAAACCTCGGGACTAGCGGGAGTATACTACAATGAGCAGTTCTTC	CASSQTSGLAGVYYNEQFF
NA	TRBV27	NA	TRBJ2-7	TGTGCCAGCAGTTTCCAAATGGGGCATTTCGAGCAGTACTTC	CASSFQMGHFEQYF
NA	TRBV28	many	TRBJ1-1	TGTGCCAGCAGTAGGTGGCAGGGGGAAGCTTTCTTT	CASSRWQGEAFF
NA	TRBV18	NA	TRBJ1-2	TGTGCCAGCTCACCGGGCCAGGGTAGGCGTGAACACTATGGCTACACCTTC	CASSPGQGRREHYGYTF
NA	TRBV6-5	NA	TRBJ2-1	TGTGCCAGTCGACTGCAGAACTACAATGAGCAGTTCTTC	CASRLQNYNEQFF
NA	TRBV7-3	NA	TRBJ2-6	TGTGCCAGCAGCTTACGGGGAACTGGGGCCAACGTCCTGACTTTC	CASSLRGTGANVLTF
NA	TRBV6-2/TRBV6-3	NA	TRBJ2-3	TGTGCCAGCAGCCTACGGCAAGGAGGCTCTAGCACAGATACGCAGTATTTT	CASSLRQGGSSTDTQYF
TRBD1	TRBV5-1	NA	TRBJ1-2	TGCGCCAGCAGCTTGTTTCAGGGGGGCGGTAGCTATGGCTACACCTTC	CASSLFQGGGSYGYTF
NA	TRBV18	NA	TRBJ2-1	TGTGCCAGCTCACCAGATGCGGGGTTAGACAATGAGCAGTTCTTC	CASSPDAGLDNEQFF
TRBD1	TRBV28	NA	TRBJ1-1	TGTGCCAGCAGTTCGACCGGTCGAGGGGGCGCAAACACTGAAGCTTTCTTT	CASSSTGRGGANTEAFF
NA	TRBV3-1/TRBV3-2	NA	TRBJ2-5	TGTGCCAGCAGCCAAGGGGCAGCTCAAGAGACCCAGTACTTC	CASSQGAAQETQYF
NA	TRBV6-5	NA	TRBJ1-1	TGTGCCAGCAGTTACACCGGACAAGGGGCTGAAGCTTTCTTT	CASSYTGQGAEAFF
TRBD2	TRBV28	once	TRBJ2-2	TGTGCCAGCAGTCGAGCGGGGCGGGGCGGGGAGCTGTTTTTT	CASSRAGRGGELFF
NA	TRBV7-9	NA	TRBJ1-2	TGTGCCAGCAGCTCAATACAGGGCGGTAGCTATGGCTACACCTTC	CASSSIQGGSYGYTF
NA	TRBV28	NA	TRBJ1-5	TGTGCCAGCAGTTTGGCCAATCAGCCCCAGCATTTT	CASSLANQPQHF
TRBD1	TRBV5-1	NA	TRBJ1-2	TGCGCCAGCAGCCCTGGACAGGGTCTTAACTATGGCTACACCTTC	CASSPGQGLNYGYTF
TRBD1	TRBV6-2/TRBV6-3	NA	TRBJ1-6	TGTGCCAGCAGTTTTCCAGGTACAGGGGGCAATTCACCCCTCCACTTT	CASSFPGTGGNSPLHF
TRBD1	TRBV7-2	NA	TRBJ1-4	TGTGCCAGCAGCCCTGACAGGGGAGCTGAAAAACTGTTTTTT	CASSPDRGAEKLFF
NA	TRBV15	NA	TRBJ2-2	TGTGCCACCAGCAGAGAGCGTACGGAGGGCCTTGGCACCGGGGAGCTGTTTTTT	CATSRERTEGLGTGELFF
TRBD1	TRBV5-6	NA	TRBJ1-5	TGTGCCAGCAGCTCCCAGGGGGCGCGTCTGGTTCAGCCCCAGCATTTT	CASSSQGARLVQPQHF
NA	TRBV28	NA	TRBJ1-4	TGTGCCAGCAACGAGGGAAACGATGAAAAACTGTTTTTT	CASNEGNDEKLFF
TRBD1	TRBV7-2	NA	TRBJ2-1	TGTGCCAGCAGCACCCAGGCAGGGGGCTGGTACAATGAGCAGTTCTTC	CASSTQAGGWYNEQFF
TRBD1	TRBV4-1	few	TRBJ1-2	TGCGCCAGCAGCCTCGGACAGGGGGCTAATAACTATGGCTACACCTTC	CASSLGQGANNYGYTF
NA	TRBV18	NA	TRBJ2-3	TGTGCCAGCTCACCAAAGGACTTTAGCACAGATACGCAGTATTTT	CASSPKDFSTDTQYF
TRBD1	TRBV12-3/TRBV12-4	once	TRBJ1-1	TGTGCCAGCAGTTACCACAGGGGGTATGAGGCTTTCTTT	CASSYHRGYEAFF
NA	TRBV18	once	TRBJ2-1	TGTGCCAGCTCACCACGAGTGGGGGCCCACAATGAGCAGTTCTTC	CASSPRVGAHNEQFF
TRBD1	TRBV30	NA	TRBJ1-1	TGTGCCTGGATCAGGGGGGCGTTCGGCGCTGAAGCTTTCTTT	CAWIRGAFGAEAFF
NA	TRBV19	once	TRBJ1-2	TGTGCCAGTAGCCTCCGGGCAGGACTATATGGCTACACCTTC	CASSLRAGLYGYTF
NA	TRBV4-2	NA	TRBJ1-2	TGTGCCAGCAGCCAAGGCGGGGCAGAGACTTCCGGCTACACCTTC	CASSQGGAETSGYTF
NA	TRBV6-5	NA	TRBJ1-3	TGTGCCAGCAGTTACAGGGGGAGCTCTGGAAACACCATATATTTT	CASSYRGSSGNTIYF